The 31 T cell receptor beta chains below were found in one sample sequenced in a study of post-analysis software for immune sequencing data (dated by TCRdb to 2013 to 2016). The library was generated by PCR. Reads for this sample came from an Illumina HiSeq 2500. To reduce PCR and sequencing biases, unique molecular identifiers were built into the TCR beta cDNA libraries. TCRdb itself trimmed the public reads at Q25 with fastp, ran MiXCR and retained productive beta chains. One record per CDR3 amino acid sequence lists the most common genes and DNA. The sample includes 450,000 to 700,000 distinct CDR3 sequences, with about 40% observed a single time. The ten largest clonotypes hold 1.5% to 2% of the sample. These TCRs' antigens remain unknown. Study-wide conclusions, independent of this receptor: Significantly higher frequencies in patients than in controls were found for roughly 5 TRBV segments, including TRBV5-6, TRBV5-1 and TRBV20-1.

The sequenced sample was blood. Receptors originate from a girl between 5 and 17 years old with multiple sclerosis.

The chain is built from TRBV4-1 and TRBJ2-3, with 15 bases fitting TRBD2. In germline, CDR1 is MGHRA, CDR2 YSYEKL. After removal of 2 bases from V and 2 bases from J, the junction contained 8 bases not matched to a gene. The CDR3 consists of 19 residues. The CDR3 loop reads CASSQPGLAGGTITDTQYF. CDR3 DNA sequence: TGCGCCAGCAGCCAACCGGGACTAGCGGGGGGCACCATCACAGATACGCAGTATTTT.

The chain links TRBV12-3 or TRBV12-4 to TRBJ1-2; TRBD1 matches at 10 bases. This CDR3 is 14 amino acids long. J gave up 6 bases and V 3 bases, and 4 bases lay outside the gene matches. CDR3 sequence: CASSLTGTGDGYTF. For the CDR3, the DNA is TGTGCCAGCAGTTTGACCGGGACAGGGGATGGCTACACCTTC.

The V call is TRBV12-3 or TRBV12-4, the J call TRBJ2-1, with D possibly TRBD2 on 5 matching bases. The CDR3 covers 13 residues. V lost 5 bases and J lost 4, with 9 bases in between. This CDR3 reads CASSVTIYNEQFF. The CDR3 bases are TGTGCCAGCAGTGTGACTATTTACAATGAGCAGTTCTTC.

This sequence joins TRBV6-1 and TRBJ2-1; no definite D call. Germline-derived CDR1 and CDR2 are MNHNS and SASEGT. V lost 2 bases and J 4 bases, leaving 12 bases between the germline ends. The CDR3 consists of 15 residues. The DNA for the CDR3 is TGTGCCAGCAGTGAAATCGGGTACTCTTACAATGAGCAGTTCTTC. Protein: CASSEIGYSYNEQFF.

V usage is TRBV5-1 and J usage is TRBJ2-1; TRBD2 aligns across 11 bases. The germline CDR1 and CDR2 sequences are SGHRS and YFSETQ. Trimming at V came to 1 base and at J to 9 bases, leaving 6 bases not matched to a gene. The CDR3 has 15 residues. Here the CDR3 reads CASSLSSGGAGEQFF. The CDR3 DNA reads TGCGCCAGCAGCTTGAGTAGCGGGGGGGCAGGTGAGCAGTTCTTC.

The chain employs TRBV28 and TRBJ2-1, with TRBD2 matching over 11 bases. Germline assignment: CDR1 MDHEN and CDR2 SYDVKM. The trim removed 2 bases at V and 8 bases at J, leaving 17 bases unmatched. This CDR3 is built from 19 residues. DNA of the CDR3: TGTGCCAGCAGTTTAGTACTAGCGGGAGTGGTGCGTCAAGGGGATGAGCAGTTCTTC. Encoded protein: CASSLVLAGVVRQGDEQFF.

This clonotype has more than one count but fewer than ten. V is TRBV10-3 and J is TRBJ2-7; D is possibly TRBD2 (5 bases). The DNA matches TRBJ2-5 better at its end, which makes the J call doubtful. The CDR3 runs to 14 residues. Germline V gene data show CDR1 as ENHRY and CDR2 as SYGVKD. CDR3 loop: CAISESAGGETQYF. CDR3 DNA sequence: TGTGCCATCAGTGAGTCGGCGGGTGGAGAGACCCAGTACTTC.

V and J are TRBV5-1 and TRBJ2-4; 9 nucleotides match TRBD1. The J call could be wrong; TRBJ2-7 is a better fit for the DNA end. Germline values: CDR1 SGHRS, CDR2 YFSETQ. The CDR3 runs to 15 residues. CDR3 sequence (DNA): TGCGCCAGCAGCTCGACGGGACAGGGAGTCGCCGAGCAGTACTTC. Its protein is CASSSTGQGVAEQYF.

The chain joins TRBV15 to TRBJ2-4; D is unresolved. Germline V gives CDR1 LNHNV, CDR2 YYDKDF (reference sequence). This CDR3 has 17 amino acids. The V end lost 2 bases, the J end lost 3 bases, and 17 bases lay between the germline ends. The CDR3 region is CATSRHLLERNKNIQYF. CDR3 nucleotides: TGTGCCACCAGCAGACACCTTTTAGAGAGAAACAAAAACATTCAGTACTTC.

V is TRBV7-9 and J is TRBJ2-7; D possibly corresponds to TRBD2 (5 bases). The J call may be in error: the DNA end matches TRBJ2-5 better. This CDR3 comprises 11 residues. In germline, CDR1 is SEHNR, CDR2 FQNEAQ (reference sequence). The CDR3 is CAREDGGTQYF. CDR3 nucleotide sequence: TGTGCCAGGGAGGACGGCGGGACCCAGTACTTC.

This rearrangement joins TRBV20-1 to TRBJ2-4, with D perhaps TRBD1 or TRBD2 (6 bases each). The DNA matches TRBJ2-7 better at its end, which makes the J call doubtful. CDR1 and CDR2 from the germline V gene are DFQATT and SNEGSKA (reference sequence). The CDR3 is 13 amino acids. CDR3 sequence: CSANPPGGHEQYF. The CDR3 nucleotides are TGCAGTGCAAATCCCCCCGGGGGCCACGAGCAGTACTTC.

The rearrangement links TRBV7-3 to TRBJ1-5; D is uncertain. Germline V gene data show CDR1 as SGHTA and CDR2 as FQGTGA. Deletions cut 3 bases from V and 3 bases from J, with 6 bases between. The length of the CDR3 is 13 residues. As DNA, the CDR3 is TGTGCCAGCAGCTTGCAGTACAATCAGCCCCAGCATTTT. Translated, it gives CASSLQYNQPQHF.

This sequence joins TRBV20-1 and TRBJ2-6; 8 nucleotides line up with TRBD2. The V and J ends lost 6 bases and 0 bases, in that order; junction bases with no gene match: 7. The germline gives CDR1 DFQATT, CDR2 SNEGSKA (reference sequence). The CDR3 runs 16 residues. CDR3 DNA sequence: TGCAGTGCCACCTGGGCGGGGGGCTCTGGGGCCAACGTCCTGACTTTC. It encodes CSATWAGGSGANVLTF.

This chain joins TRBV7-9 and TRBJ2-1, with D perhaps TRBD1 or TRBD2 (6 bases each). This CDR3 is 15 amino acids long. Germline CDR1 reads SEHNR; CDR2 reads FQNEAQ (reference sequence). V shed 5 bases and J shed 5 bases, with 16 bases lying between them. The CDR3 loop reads CASSPSWGADNEQFF. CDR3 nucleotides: TGTGCCAGCAGCCCTAGCTGGGGGGCCGACAATGAGCAGTTCTTC.

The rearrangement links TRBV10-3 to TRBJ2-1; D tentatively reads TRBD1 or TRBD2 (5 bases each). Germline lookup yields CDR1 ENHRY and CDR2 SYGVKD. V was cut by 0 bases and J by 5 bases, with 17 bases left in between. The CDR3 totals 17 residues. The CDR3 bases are TGTGCCATCAGTGAGTCGAATATCCGGGACCGACACAATGAGCAGTTCTTC. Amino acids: CAISESNIRDRHNEQFF.

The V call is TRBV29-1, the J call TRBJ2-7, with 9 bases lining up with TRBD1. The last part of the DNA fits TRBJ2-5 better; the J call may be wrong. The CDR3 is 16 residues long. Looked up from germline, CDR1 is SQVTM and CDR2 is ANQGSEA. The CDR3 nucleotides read TGCACCCCGTTGGTCCCCGGGACAGGGAGAGTGGGGACCCAGTACTTC. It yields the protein CTPLVPGTGRVGTQYF.

CDR3 in DNA: TGTGCCATCAGTGATGATTTGGGCGGGAGGGCCGTTACTTCCTACGAGCAGTACTTC. Encoded protein: CAISDDLGGRAVTSYEQYF. V gene TRBV10-3 combines with J gene TRBJ2-7; 9 bases fit TRBD2. After removal of 3 bases from V and 1 base from J, the junction contained 16 bases not matched to a gene. Per the germline V gene, CDR1 is ENHRY and CDR2 is SYGVKD. The CDR3 extends over 19 amino acids.

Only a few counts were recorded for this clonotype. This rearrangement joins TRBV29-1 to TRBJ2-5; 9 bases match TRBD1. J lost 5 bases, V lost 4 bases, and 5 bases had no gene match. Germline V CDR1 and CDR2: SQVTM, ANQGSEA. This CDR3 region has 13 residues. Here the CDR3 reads CSVGGTGWETQYF. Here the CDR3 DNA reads TGCAGCGTTGGCGGGACAGGGTGGGAGACCCAGTACTTC.

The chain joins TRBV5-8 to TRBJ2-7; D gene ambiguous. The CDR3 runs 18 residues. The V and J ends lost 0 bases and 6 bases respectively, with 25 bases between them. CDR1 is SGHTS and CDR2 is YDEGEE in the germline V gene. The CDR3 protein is CASSLAELPVSWRSEQYF. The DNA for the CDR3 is TGTGCCAGCAGCTTGGCCGAACTCCCCGTAAGTTGGAGATCCGAGCAGTACTTC.

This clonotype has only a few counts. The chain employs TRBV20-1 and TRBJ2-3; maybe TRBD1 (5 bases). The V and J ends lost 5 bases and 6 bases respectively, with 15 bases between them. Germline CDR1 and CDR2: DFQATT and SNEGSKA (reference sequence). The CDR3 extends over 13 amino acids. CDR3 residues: CSALTLNRDTQYF. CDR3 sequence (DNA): TGCAGTGCTTTGACTCTAAACAGGGATACGCAGTATTTT.

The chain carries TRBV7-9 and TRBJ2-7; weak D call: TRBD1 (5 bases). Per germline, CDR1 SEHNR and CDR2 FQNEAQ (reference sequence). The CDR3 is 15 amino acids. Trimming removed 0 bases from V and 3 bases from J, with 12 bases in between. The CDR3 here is CASSLAQGALYEQYF. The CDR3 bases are TGTGCCAGCAGCTTAGCACAAGGGGCCCTCTACGAGCAGTACTTC.

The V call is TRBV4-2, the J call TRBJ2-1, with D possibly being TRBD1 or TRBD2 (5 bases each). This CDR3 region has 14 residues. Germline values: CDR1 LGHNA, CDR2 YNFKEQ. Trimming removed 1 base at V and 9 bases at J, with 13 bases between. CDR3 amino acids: CASSQGQLEGEQFF. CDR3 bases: TGTGCCAGCAGCCAAGGACAGCTAGAGGGTGAGCAGTTCTTC.

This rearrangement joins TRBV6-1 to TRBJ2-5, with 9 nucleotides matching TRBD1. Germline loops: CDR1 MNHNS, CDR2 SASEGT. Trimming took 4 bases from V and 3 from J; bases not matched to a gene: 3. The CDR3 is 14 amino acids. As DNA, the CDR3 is TGTGCCAGCAGTGGCGGGACAGGGAAAGAGACCCAGTACTTC. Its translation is CASSGGTGKETQYF.

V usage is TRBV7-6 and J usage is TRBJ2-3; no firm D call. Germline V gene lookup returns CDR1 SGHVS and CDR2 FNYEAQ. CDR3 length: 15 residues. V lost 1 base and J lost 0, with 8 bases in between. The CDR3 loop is CASSLEIQSTDTQYF. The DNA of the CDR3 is TGTGCCAGCAGCTTAGAAATACAGAGCACAGATACGCAGTATTTT.

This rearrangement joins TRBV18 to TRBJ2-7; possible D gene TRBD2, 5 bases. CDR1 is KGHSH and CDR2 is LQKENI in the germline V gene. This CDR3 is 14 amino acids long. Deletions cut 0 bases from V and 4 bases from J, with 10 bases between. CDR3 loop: CASSPPGDWYEQYF. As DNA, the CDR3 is TGTGCCAGCTCACCACCCGGGGATTGGTACGAGCAGTACTTC.

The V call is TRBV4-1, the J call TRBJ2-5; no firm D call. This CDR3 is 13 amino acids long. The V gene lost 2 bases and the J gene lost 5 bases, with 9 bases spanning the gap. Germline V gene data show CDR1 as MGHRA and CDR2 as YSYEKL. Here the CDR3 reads CASSQLAWETQYF. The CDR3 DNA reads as TGCGCCAGCAGCCAATTGGCTTGGGAGACCCAGTACTTC.

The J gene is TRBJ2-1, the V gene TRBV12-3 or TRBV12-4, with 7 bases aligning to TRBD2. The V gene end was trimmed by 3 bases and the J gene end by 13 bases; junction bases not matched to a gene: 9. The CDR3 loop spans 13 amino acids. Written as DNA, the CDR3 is TGTGCCAGCAGTTTGGGGCGGGAGAAGACCCAGTTCTTC. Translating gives CASSLGREKTQFF.

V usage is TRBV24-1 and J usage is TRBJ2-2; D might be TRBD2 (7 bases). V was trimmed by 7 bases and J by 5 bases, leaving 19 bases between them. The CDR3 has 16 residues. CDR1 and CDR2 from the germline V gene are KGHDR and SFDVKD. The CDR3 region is CATSQPRGARTGELFF. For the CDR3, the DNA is TGTGCCACCAGCCAACCACGGGGGGCAAGGACCGGGGAGCTGTTTTTT.

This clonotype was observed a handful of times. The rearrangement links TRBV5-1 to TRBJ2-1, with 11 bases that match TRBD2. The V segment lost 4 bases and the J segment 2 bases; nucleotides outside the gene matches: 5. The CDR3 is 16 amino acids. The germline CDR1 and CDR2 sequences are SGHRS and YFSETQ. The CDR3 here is CASSVLAGATYNEQFF. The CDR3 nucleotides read TGCGCCAGCAGCGTACTAGCGGGAGCCACCTACAATGAGCAGTTCTTC.

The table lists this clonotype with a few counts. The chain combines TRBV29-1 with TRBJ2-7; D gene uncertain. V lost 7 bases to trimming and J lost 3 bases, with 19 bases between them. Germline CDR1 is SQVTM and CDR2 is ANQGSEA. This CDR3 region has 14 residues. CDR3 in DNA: TGCAGCGCCATCGTCCCTCATGAGGACTACGAGCAGTACTTC. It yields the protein CSAIVPHEDYEQYF.

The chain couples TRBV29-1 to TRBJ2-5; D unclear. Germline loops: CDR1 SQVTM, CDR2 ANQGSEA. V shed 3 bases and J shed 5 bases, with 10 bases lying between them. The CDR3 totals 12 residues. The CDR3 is CSVDRFPETQYF. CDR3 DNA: TGCAGCGTTGACAGGTTCCCCGAGACCCAGTACTTC.